This T cell receptor beta chain was captured by sequencing in a study of CD8 T cells in ankylosing spondylitis. Trimming at V came to 4 bases and at J to 5 bases, leaving 11 bases not matched to a gene. Germline V gene lookup returns CDR1 KGHSH and CDR2 LQKENI. This CDR3 comprises 19 residues. As regards this clonotype: Its target is unknown.

Study conclusions and caveats: Blood of patients with ankylosing spondylitis appeared to be characterized by a TCR beta motif of eight highly homologous variants. Matched synovial fluid from ankylosing spondylitis patients was reported to be enriched for disease-linked clones. With a CD8+ phenotype, disease-linked clones were relatively rare in peripheral blood.

Scientists made TCR beta libraries using quantitative 5'-RACE with molecular barcodes. TCRdb used MiXCR to reprocess the 5' RACE reads, holding one entry per CDR3 protein. The data show fewer than 550,000 distinct CDR3 sequences, under 5.5% seen once. V is TRBV18 and J is TRBJ2-1; 16 bases fit TRBD2. This TCR came from a male donor with ankylosing spondylitis. What was sequenced was blood, either unsorted or a sorted T cell fraction (not recorded which). CDR3 amino acids: CASSLTPGLAGGPDNEQFF. Written as DNA, the CDR3 is TGTGCCAGCTCACTAACCCCGGGACTAGCGGGAGGGCCGGACAATGAGCAGTTCTTC.